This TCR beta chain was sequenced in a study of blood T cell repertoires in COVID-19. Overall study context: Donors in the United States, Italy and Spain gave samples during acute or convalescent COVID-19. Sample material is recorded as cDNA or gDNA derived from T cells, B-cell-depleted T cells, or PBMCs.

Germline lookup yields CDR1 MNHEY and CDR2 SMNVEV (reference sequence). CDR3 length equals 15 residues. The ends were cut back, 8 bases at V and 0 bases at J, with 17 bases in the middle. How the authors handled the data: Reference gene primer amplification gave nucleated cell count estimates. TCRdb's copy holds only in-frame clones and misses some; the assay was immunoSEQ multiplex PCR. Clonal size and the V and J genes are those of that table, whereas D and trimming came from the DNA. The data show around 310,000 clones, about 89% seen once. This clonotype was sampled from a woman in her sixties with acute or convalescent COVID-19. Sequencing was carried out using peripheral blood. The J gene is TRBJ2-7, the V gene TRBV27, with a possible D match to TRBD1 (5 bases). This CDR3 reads CASSRAAGYSYEQYF. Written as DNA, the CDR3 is TGTGCCAGCTCCAGGGCCGCCGGGTACTCCTACGAGCAGTACTTC.